The rows below give T cell receptor beta chains drawn from one sample of a study of T cells in Graves' hyperthyroidism and ophthalmopathy. A single record per CDR3 protein comes from TCRdb applying MiXCR to the multiplex PCR reads. The data show 700,000 or so distinct CDR3 sequences, about 14% seen once. What was sequenced was blood. The origin of the receptors is a woman aged 45-59 years with Graves' ophthalmopathy. Both conserved end residues are part of each CDR3. Each record gives: V gene, J gene, clone size, D gene, CDR3 DNA, CDR3 protein. D genes are given only for firm matches. Only some rows state a clone size, as once, few, many or a class for expanded clones.

v_call: TRBV6-1
j_call: TRBJ1-1
clone_size: many
d_call: NA
cdr3_nt: TGTGCCAGCAGTGAAGGGAGCCTGAACACTGAAGCTTTCTTT
cdr3_aa: CASSEGSLNTEAFF

v_call: TRBV12-3/TRBV12-4
j_call: TRBJ2-7
clone_size: many
d_call: TRBD1
cdr3_nt: TGTGCCAGCAAAGGTGGGCAGGGGGCTAACTACGAGCAGTACTTC
cdr3_aa: CASKGGQGANYEQYF

v_call: TRBV6-2/TRBV6-3
j_call: TRBJ1-1
clone_size: few
d_call: NA
cdr3_nt: TGTGCCAGCAATAAAGAGGTGGTTCGCGGTGAAGCTTTCTTT
cdr3_aa: CASNKEVVRGEAFF

v_call: TRBV6-2/TRBV6-3
j_call: TRBJ2-3
clone_size: many
d_call: NA
cdr3_nt: TGTGCCAGCACCGCGGGGGCGACTACGCAGTATTTT
cdr3_aa: CASTAGATTQYF

v_call: TRBV18
j_call: TRBJ2-1
clone_size: many
d_call: NA
cdr3_nt: TGTGCCAGCTCACCAATCTTTGGGCAGGGCGTTTCTCACAATGAGCAGTTCTTC
cdr3_aa: CASSPIFGQGVSHNEQFF

v_call: TRBV19
j_call: TRBJ2-3
clone_size: few
d_call: TRBD1
cdr3_nt: TGTGCCAGTAACAGGGGCCTCACAGATACGCAGTATTTT
cdr3_aa: CASNRGLTDTQYF

v_call: TRBV20-1
j_call: TRBJ1-2
clone_size: NA
d_call: TRBD1
cdr3_nt: TGCAGTGCTCCTGATCTGGAGACAGGGGGCTACAGTGGCTACACCTTC
cdr3_aa: CSAPDLETGGYSGYTF

v_call: TRBV29-1
j_call: TRBJ1-1
clone_size: few
d_call: NA
cdr3_nt: TGCAGTTTTAAAGGGGTGTTTCCGGGCACTGAAGCTTTCTTT
cdr3_aa: CSFKGVFPGTEAFF

v_call: TRBV6-1
j_call: TRBJ2-7
clone_size: many
d_call: TRBD1
cdr3_nt: TGTGCCAGCAGCACTAACAGGGGGTTCGCCGAGCAGTACTTC
cdr3_aa: CASSTNRGFAEQYF

v_call: TRBV7-2
j_call: TRBJ2-3
clone_size: many
d_call: NA
cdr3_nt: TGTGCCAGCAGCCCTGGGACTTTATCAGATACGCAGTATTTT
cdr3_aa: CASSPGTLSDTQYF

v_call: TRBV28
j_call: TRBJ1-3
clone_size: few
d_call: NA
cdr3_nt: TGTGCCAGCAGTTCTAACAGAGTTCCAACTGGAAACACCATATATTTT
cdr3_aa: CASSSNRVPTGNTIYF

v_call: TRBV5-5
j_call: TRBJ1-2
clone_size: many
d_call: NA
cdr3_nt: TGTGCCAGCAGCATCAGAACCTATGGCTACACCTTC
cdr3_aa: CASSIRTYGYTF

v_call: TRBV30
j_call: TRBJ2-1
clone_size: NA
d_call: TRBD2
cdr3_nt: TGTGCCTGGAGTGTAGCGGGGACGAGCTCCTACAATGAGCAGTTCTTC
cdr3_aa: CAWSVAGTSSYNEQFF

v_call: TRBV6-1
j_call: TRBJ2-7
clone_size: many
d_call: TRBD2
cdr3_nt: TGTGCCAGCAGTCCCGGGACTAGCGGACGTACGAAGCAGTACTTC
cdr3_aa: CASSPGTSGRTKQYF

v_call: TRBV19
j_call: TRBJ1-5
clone_size: NA
d_call: TRBD1
cdr3_nt: TGTGCCAGTAACCTTCTTAGGGGGCCTTTTCAGCCCCAGCATTTT
cdr3_aa: CASNLLRGPFQPQHF

v_call: TRBV28
j_call: TRBJ1-1
clone_size: many
d_call: NA
cdr3_nt: TGTGCCAGTGACAGTTCCCCCAACACTGAAGCTTTCTTT
cdr3_aa: CASDSSPNTEAFF

v_call: TRBV15
j_call: TRBJ2-2
clone_size: few
d_call: TRBD1
cdr3_nt: TGTGCCACCAGCAGAGGGACAGGGGGCGCAGATTCGAACACCGGGGAGCTGTTTTTT
cdr3_aa: CATSRGTGGADSNTGELFF

v_call: TRBV19
j_call: TRBJ2-7
clone_size: NA
d_call: NA
cdr3_nt: TGTGCCAGTAGTACCTCTCGACAGATCTACGAGCAGTACTTC
cdr3_aa: CASSTSRQIYEQYF

v_call: TRBV7-2
j_call: TRBJ2-3
clone_size: NA
d_call: NA
cdr3_nt: TGTGCCAGCAGCTTAGAACCGGGAATAGCCGATACGCAGTATTTT
cdr3_aa: CASSLEPGIADTQYF

v_call: TRBV28
j_call: TRBJ2-5
clone_size: many
d_call: NA
cdr3_nt: TGTGCCAGCAGTCAACAGGGTTGGGAGACCCAGTACTTC
cdr3_aa: CASSQQGWETQYF

v_call: TRBV6-2/TRBV6-3
j_call: TRBJ2-2
clone_size: few
d_call: TRBD2
cdr3_nt: TGTGCCAGCAGTCTCGTAACTAGCGCCACCGGGGAGCTGTTTTTT
cdr3_aa: CASSLVTSATGELFF

v_call: TRBV6-2/TRBV6-3
j_call: TRBJ1-1
clone_size: many
d_call: TRBD1
cdr3_nt: TGTGCCAGCAGTTACCCCAGGACAGGGTACACTGAAGCTTTCTTT
cdr3_aa: CASSYPRTGYTEAFF

v_call: TRBV7-9
j_call: TRBJ2-7
clone_size: NA
d_call: TRBD1
cdr3_nt: TGTGCCAGCAGCTGGGACCCGGGACAGGGCTCCTACGAGCAGTACTTC
cdr3_aa: CASSWDPGQGSYEQYF

v_call: TRBV3-1
j_call: TRBJ2-1
clone_size: NA
d_call: NA
cdr3_nt: TGTGCCAGCAGCCAAGAGATTGGGGCCGCCTTAGGAAATGAGCAGTTCTTC
cdr3_aa: CASSQEIGAALGNEQFF

v_call: TRBV7-3
j_call: TRBJ2-2
clone_size: many
d_call: NA
cdr3_nt: TGTGCCAGCAGCACCCGGGCCCTAGCGTTCACGAACACCGGGGAGCTGTTTTTT
cdr3_aa: CASSTRALAFTNTGELFF

v_call: TRBV19
j_call: TRBJ2-1
clone_size: NA
d_call: TRBD2
cdr3_nt: TGTGCCAGTAGTCCCCTAGCGGGAGGGCACTATGAGCAGTTCTTC
cdr3_aa: CASSPLAGGHYEQFF

v_call: TRBV15
j_call: TRBJ2-7
clone_size: NA
d_call: NA
cdr3_nt: TGTGCCACCAGCAGAGGTGGCAGCCCCTACAATGAGCAGTACTTC
cdr3_aa: CATSRGGSPYNEQYF

v_call: TRBV11-2
j_call: TRBJ2-5
clone_size: many
d_call: NA
cdr3_nt: TGTGCCAGCAGCTTTCGGGCAGGGCAAGAGACCCAGTACTTC
cdr3_aa: CASSFRAGQETQYF

v_call: TRBV19
j_call: TRBJ2-3
clone_size: NA
d_call: NA
cdr3_nt: TGTGCCAGTAGTACCCGGGGTATTGGGGCAGATACGCAGTATTTT
cdr3_aa: CASSTRGIGADTQYF

v_call: TRBV5-1
j_call: TRBJ2-2
clone_size: NA
d_call: TRBD2
cdr3_nt: TGCGCCAGCAGCTTGGCCAGGATAGCGGGAGGCACCGGGGAGCTGTTTTTT
cdr3_aa: CASSLARIAGGTGELFF

v_call: TRBV7-2
j_call: TRBJ1-6
clone_size: many
d_call: TRBD1
cdr3_nt: TGTGCCAGCAGCCCCGATGGACAGGTCTATAATTCACCCCTCCACTTT
cdr3_aa: CASSPDGQVYNSPLHF

v_call: TRBV10-2
j_call: TRBJ2-1
clone_size: NA
d_call: TRBD2
cdr3_nt: TGCGCCAGCACCTTAGCGGGAGTGCAGTTCTTC
cdr3_aa: CASTLAGVQFF

v_call: TRBV28
j_call: TRBJ2-7
clone_size: NA
d_call: TRBD2
cdr3_nt: TGTGCCAGCAGCTCCCCAGGTAGCGGGTCCTACGAGCAGTACTTC
cdr3_aa: CASSSPGSGSYEQYF